Following are 18 T cell receptor beta chains from one sample sequenced in a study of blood T cells in healthy people across ages. It was with a sample-barcoded 5' primer and a J-beta primer mix that a second PCR of about 7 to 12 cycles was run. TCRdb re-called the 5' RACE reads through MiXCR, storing one row per CDR3 protein. The sample contains about a million distinct CDR3 sequences, roughly half of which appear only once. The sequencing sample was made of blood. The receptors originated from a woman aged 55-69 years in good health.

This chain uses TRBV20-1 with TRBJ2-5; either TRBD1 or TRBD2 may supply D (6 bases each). The CDR3 loop spans 14 amino acids. CDR1 is DFQATT and CDR2 is SNEGSKA in the germline V gene (reference sequence). Trimming left V 2 bases short and J 1 base short, with 11 bases between. CDR3 region: CSARRGEPQETQYF. The DNA for the CDR3 is TGCAGTGCTAGAAGGGGGGAGCCCCAAGAGACCCAGTACTTC.

The table lists this clonotype with many counts. V is TRBV12-3 or TRBV12-4 and J is TRBJ2-3; 7 bases map to TRBD1. With V trimmed by 6 bases and J by 3 bases, 21 bases remained unmatched. The CDR3 extends over 19 amino acids. CDR3 region: CASRPTGARATDATDTQYF. CDR3 DNA: TGTGCCAGCAGACCCACAGGGGCCCGGGCGACTGATGCTACAGATACGCAGTATTTT.

The chain is built from TRBV7-2 and TRBJ2-1; a weak D match, TRBD2 (7 bases). Trimming took off 1 base at V and 9 bases at J, with 16 bases between the two ends. The CDR3 consists of 15 residues. Germline loops: CDR1 SGHTA, CDR2 FQGNSA. CDR3 amino acids: CASSLVLGGGVEQFF. The CDR3 bases are TGTGCCAGCAGCTTAGTCCTAGGGGGAGGGGTTGAGCAGTTCTTC. The entire variable domain, with the rest obtained from reference TRBV7-2 and TRBJ2-1, is as follows: GAGVSQSPSNKVTEKGKDVELRCDPISGHTALYWYRQSLGQGLEFLIYFQGNSAPDKSGLPSDRFSAERTGGSVSTLTIQRTQQEDSAVYLCASSLVLGGGVEQFFGPGTRLTVL.

This clonotype was seen repeatedly, ten times or more. The gene calls are TRBV5-1 and TRBJ2-7; 10 bases fit TRBD1. V lost 3 bases and J lost 4; bases outside the gene matches: 7. CDR3 size: 15 residues. Germline CDR1 SGHRS, CDR2 YFSETQ. The DNA of the CDR3 is TGCGCCAGCAGCTCTCCTGGGACAGGGGTGTACGAGCAGTACTTC. This codes for CASSSPGTGVYEQYF.

Note on this clonotype: A much bigger clone sits one base away, suggesting this may be a read error. V and J are TRBV24-1 and TRBJ2-5; D tentatively fits TRBD1 or TRBD2 (5 bases each). V lost 5 bases and J lost 5, with 20 bases in between. Germline V lookup: CDR1 KGHDR, CDR2 SFDVKD. The CDR3 runs 16 residues. The CDR3 here is CATSGVTGTERETQYF. CDR3 nucleotide sequence: TGTGCCACCAGTGGTGTTACCGGGACGGAGAGGGAGACCCAGTACTTC.

This clonotype was observed a handful of times. The chain combines TRBV29-1 with TRBJ2-5, with a weak D call TRBD2 (5 bases). Germline V gives CDR1 SQVTM, CDR2 ANQGSEA. The CDR3 runs 12 residues. Trimming removed 4 bases at V and 4 bases at J, with 10 bases between. CDR3 residues: CSVGGPGETQYF. For the CDR3, the DNA is TGCAGCGTTGGAGGGCCGGGAGAGACCCAGTACTTC. Combining the CDR3 with reference TRBV29-1 and TRBJ2-5 gives the whole variable domain SAVISQKPSRDICQRGTSLTIQCQVDSQVTMMFWYRQQPGQSLTLIATANQGSEATYESGFVIDKFPISRPNLTFSTLTVSNMSPEDSSIYLCSVGGPGETQYFGPGTRLLVL.

This clonotype was found a few times. The V and J genes are TRBV20-1 and TRBJ2-7, with D possibly matching TRBD2 (6 bases). V was trimmed by 5 bases and J by 3 bases, leaving 20 bases between them. CDR3 length equals 15 residues. Per germline, CDR1 DFQATT and CDR2 SNEGSKA (reference sequence). This CDR3 is CSAPSYEEGSYEQYF. CDR3 bases: TGCAGTGCTCCTTCGTACGAGGAGGGGAGCTACGAGCAGTACTTC.

The chain has TRBV9 and TRBJ2-7; no clear D gene. Per germline, CDR1 SGDLS and CDR2 YYNGEE. Trimming took off 4 bases at V and 7 bases at J, with 21 bases between the two ends. The CDR3 loop spans 15 amino acids. The CDR3 nucleotides read TGTGCCAGCAGCCCACCCCCGGGCTCCTACAATGAGCAGTACTTC. This gives the protein CASSPPPGSYNEQYF.

The V gene is TRBV4-1, the J gene TRBJ2-5; D is perhaps TRBD2 (5 bases). The DNA end lines up better with TRBJ2-7; the J call may be wrong. This CDR3 has 15 residues. The germline CDR1 and CDR2 sequences are MGHRA and YSYEKL. This CDR3 is CASSQVAFTSSEQYF. DNA for the CDR3: TGCGCCAGCAGCCAAGTAGCGTTTACCTCTAGCGAGCAGTACTTC.

This clonotype has just a few counts. The chain carries TRBV28 and TRBJ2-6; 8 bases line up with TRBD1. V lost 4 bases, J lost 0 bases, and 2 bases stayed unmatched. CDR1 MDHEN and CDR2 SYDVKM come from the germline V gene. This CDR3 is built from 16 residues. The DNA for the CDR3 is TGTGCCAGCAGTTACAGGGGGAACTCTGGGGCCAACGTCCTGACTTTC. Translating it yields CASSYRGNSGANVLTF.

The chain employs TRBV20-1 and TRBJ1-4; D unclear. Trimming pared 6 bases from V and 4 bases from J, leaving 15 bases between. This CDR3 spans 14 amino acids. Germline CDR1 and CDR2: DFQATT and SNEGSKA (reference sequence). For the CDR3, the DNA is TGCAGTGCCGCGACGGGCTCGGGTAATGAAAAACTGTTTTTT. It is translated as CSAATGSGNEKLFF.

V is TRBV27 and J is TRBJ1-2; 9 bases line up with TRBD1. This CDR3 is built from 15 residues. Losses at the gene ends were 5 bases for V and 2 bases for J; bases not matched to a gene: 6. The germline CDR1 and CDR2 sequences are MNHEY and SMNVEV (reference sequence). CDR3 residues: CASSPLGQGNYGYTF. The CDR3 nucleotides are TGTGCCAGCAGTCCCCTGGGACAGGGCAACTATGGCTACACCTTC.

V is TRBV21-1 and J is TRBJ2-1; the table's D call, TRBD2, was not checked against the DNA. TRBV21-1 has pseudogene status. This CDR3 spans 17 amino acids. The CDR3 reads CASSKSQREGPYNEQFF. The CDR3, as DNA: TGTGCCAGCAGCAAATCCCAGCGGGAGGGCCCCTACAATGAGCAGTTCTTC.

This clonotype was picked up one time. This sequence joins TRBV6-2 or TRBV6-3 and TRBJ1-1; 7 bases match TRBD1. V lost 6 bases to trimming and J lost 8 bases; unmatched junction nucleotides: 12. CDR3 size: 14 residues. CDR1 MNHEY and CDR2 SVGEGT come from the germline V gene. In DNA form, the CDR3 reads TGTGCCAGCAGCCATGGGACAGCACCGCGGGAAGCTTTCTTT. This gives the protein CASSHGTAPREAFF.

This chain connects TRBV2 to TRBJ2-3; TRBD2 is a possible D gene (5 bases). From germline, CDR1 is SNHLY and CDR2 FYNNEI. Between the trimmed V and J ends, which lost 8 bases and 2 bases, there was a span of 14 bases. The CDR3 loop spans 14 amino acids. CDR3 loop: CASDRGVNTDTQYF. CDR3 bases: TGTGCCAGCGACCGGGGAGTGAACACAGATACGCAGTATTTT.

This chain uses TRBV28 with TRBJ2-7, with D hard to call. V was clipped by 3 bases and J by 4 bases, with 13 bases between them. CDR1 and CDR2 (germline): MDHEN, SYDVKM. The CDR3 runs 14 residues. CDR3 loop: CASSFPSLGYEQYF. The CDR3 DNA reads as TGTGCCAGCAGTTTCCCTTCTCTCGGGTACGAGCAGTACTTC.

This clonotype appeared a few times. The chain carries TRBV25-1 and TRBJ2-6, with D perhaps TRBD2 (6 bases). Deletions cut 10 bases from V and 0 bases from J, with 13 bases between. CDR3 length: 15 amino acids. Germline V gene lookup returns CDR1 MGHDK and CDR2 SYGVNS. The CDR3 DNA follows: TGTGCCACCCTGGACTACACCTCTGGGGCCAACGTCCTGACTTTC. Residues: CATLDYTSGANVLTF.

The gene calls are TRBV20-1 and TRBJ1-2; 8 positions agree with TRBD1. Germline CDR1 reads DFQATT; CDR2 reads SNEGSKA (reference sequence). V lost 4 bases, J lost 2 bases, and 6 bases stayed unmatched. This CDR3 region has 14 residues. This chain's CDR3 is CSAIGDRFNYGYTF. The CDR3 region has the DNA TGCAGTGCTATAGGGGACAGGTTCAACTATGGCTACACCTTC.